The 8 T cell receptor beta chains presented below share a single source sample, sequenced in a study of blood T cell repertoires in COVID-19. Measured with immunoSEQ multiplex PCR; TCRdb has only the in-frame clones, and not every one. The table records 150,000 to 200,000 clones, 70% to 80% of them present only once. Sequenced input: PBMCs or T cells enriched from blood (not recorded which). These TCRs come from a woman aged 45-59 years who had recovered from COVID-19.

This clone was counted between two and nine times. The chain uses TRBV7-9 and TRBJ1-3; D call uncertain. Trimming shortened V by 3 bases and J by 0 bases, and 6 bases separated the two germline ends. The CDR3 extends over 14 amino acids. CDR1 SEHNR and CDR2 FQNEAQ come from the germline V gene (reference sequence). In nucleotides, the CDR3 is TGTGCCAGCAGCTTCGACTTCTCTGGAAACACCATATATTTT. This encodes CASSFDFSGNTIYF.

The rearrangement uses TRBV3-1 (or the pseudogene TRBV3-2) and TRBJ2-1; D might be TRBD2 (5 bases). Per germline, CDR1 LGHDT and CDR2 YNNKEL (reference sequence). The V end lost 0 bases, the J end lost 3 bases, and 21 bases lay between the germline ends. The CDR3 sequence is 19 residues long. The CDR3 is CASSQDPGMGGYNYNEQFF. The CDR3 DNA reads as TGTGCCAGCAGCCAAGATCCGGGAATGGGCGGGTATAACTACAATGAGCAGTTCTTC.

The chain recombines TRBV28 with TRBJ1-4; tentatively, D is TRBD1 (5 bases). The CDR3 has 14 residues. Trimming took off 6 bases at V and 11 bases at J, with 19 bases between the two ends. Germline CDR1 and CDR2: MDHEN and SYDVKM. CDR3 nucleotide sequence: TGTGCCAGCAGCCTAAGGTCGGGGGTTGGGAAACTGTTTTTT. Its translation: CASSLRSGVGKLFF.

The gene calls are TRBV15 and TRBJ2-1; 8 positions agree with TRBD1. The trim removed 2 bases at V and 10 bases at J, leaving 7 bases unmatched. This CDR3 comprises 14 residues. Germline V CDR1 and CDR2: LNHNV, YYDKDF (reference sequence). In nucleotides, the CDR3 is TGTGCCACCAGCAGACCAAACAGGGGGAGAGAGCAGTTCTTC. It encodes CATSRPNRGREQFF.

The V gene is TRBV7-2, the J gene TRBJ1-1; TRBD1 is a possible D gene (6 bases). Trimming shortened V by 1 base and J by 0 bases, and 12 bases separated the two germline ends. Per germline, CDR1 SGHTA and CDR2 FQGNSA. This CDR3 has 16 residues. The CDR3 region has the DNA TGTGCCAGCAGCTTAGTGGGGGCGGCACTGAACACTGAAGCTTTCTTT. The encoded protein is CASSLVGAALNTEAFF.

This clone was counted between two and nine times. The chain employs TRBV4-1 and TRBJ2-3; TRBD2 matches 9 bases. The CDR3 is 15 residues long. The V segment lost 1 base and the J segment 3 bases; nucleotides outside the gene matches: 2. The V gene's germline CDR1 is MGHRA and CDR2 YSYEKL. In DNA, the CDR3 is TGCGCCAGCAGCCAAGGACTAGCGGAGACAGATACGCAGTATTTT. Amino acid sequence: CASSQGLAETDTQYF.

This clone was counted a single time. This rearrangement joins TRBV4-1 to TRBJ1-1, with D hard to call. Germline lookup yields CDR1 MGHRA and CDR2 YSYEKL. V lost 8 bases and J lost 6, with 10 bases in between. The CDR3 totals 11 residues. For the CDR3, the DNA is TGCGCCAGCTCCACCCCAGCTGAAGCTTTCTTT. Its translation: CASSTPAEAFF.

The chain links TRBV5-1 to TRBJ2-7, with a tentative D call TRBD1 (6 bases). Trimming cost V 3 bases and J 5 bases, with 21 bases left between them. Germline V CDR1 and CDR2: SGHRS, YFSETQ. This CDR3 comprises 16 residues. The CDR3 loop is CASSSQGNHLVDEQYF. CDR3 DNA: TGCGCCAGCAGCTCACAGGGTAATCACTTAGTCGACGAGCAGTACTTC.